This TCR beta chain was retrieved from a study of CD8+ T cells in alopecia areata. Whole-study results and caveats: Persistence of many expanded lesional clones was seen in scalp and blood during tofacitinib.

Treatment indicated: oral pan-JAK inhibitor, 5-10 mg twice daily. RNA extraction was followed by reverse transcription into cDNA, which acted as the sequencing template. The method was immunoSEQ multiplex PCR; TCRdb's version includes in-frame clones alone and lacks a portion of them. The sample lists approximately 210,000 clones; more than 60% were seen once. The V gene end was trimmed by 0 bases and the J gene end by 10 bases; junction bases not matched to a gene: 6. The V gene's germline CDR1 is SGDLS and CDR2 YYNGEE. This CDR3 contains 14 residues. Note on this clone: Antigen specificity is unknown.

This rearrangement joins TRBV9 to TRBJ1-4; the match to TRBD1 covers 7 bases. This receptor was obtained from a human donor with alopecia areata. The sequencing used CD4+ T cells sorted from blood, collected between weeks 43 and 45, from a patient treated with tofacitinib. The CDR3 DNA follows: TGTGCCAGCAGCGTAGACCAGGGGGTGGGAAAACTGTTTTTT. Translation gives CASSVDQGVGKLFF.